The 14 T cell receptor beta chains in this list originate from one sample, sequenced in a study of shared clonotypes between healthy human individuals. Using immunoSEQ multiplex PCR, the repertoire was profiled, and TCRdb retains in-frame clones only, with some absent. Among around 1,000,000 clones listed, 70% to 80% were seen once. The sequencing input was memory CD4+ T cells from PBMCs. The subset was: CD45RA-negative fraction. The source of these receptors is a man between 18 and 29 years old in good health. Some clones in this sample may be carry-over from other donors' samples.

The genes are TRBV11-2 and TRBJ2-2; D remains unclear. The CDR3 has 15 amino acids. CDR1 and CDR2 from the germline V gene are SGHAT and FQNNGV. V dropped 5 bases and J dropped 0 bases, with 10 bases sitting between them. Written as DNA, the CDR3 is TGTGCCAGCAGCCCGCTGGGCGCGAACACCGGGGAGCTGTTTTTT. Translation: CASSPLGANTGELFF.

CDR3 in amino acids: CSVEGASGNTDTQYF. CDR3 nucleotide sequence: TGCAGCGTTGAAGGGGCTAGCGGGAACACAGATACGCAGTATTTT. This rearrangement joins TRBV29-1 to TRBJ2-3, with TRBD2 matching over 9 bases. Germline V gives CDR1 SQVTM, CDR2 ANQGSEA. The CDR3 spans 15 residues. The J segment lost 2 bases and the V segment lost 1 base, leaving 4 bases of the junction unmatched.

This clone appeared a few times. J is TRBJ1-2 and V is TRBV29-1, with D maybe TRBD1 (6 bases). Per germline, CDR1 SQVTM and CDR2 ANQGSEA. The CDR3 consists of 12 residues. Trimming removed 7 bases from V and 3 bases from J, with 12 bases in between. The CDR3 DNA is TGCAGCGCCGCCCGGACAGACTATGGCTACACCTTC. Residues: CSAARTDYGYTF.

The sample holds one count of this clone. The junction departs from germline at one end; a sequencing error may be responsible. Other DNA sequences in this sample translate to the same CDR3. The genes are TRBV7-7 and TRBJ2-2; 9 bases fit TRBD1. The CDR3 is 16 amino acids. Per the germline V gene, CDR1 is SSHAT and CDR2 is FNYEAQ (reference sequence). The CDR3 reads CASSRTGGDGAGELFF. CDR3 nucleotides: TGTGCTAGCAGCCGCACAGGGGGCGATGGTGCCGGGGAGCTGTTTTTT.

J is TRBJ2-4 and V is TRBV30; no definite D call. Germline V gene sequence: CDR1 GTSNPN, CDR2 SVGIG (reference sequence). The CDR3 runs 13 residues. Trimming took 0 bases from V and 0 from J, leaving 3 bases between them. The CDR3 region has the DNA TGTGCCTGGAGTGTAGGAGCCAAAAACATTCAGTACTTC. Translation: CAWSVGAKNIQYF.

V is TRBV7-8 and J is TRBJ1-1; D remains unclear. The CDR3 runs to 13 residues. Germline assignment: CDR1 SGHVS and CDR2 FQNEAQ. Trimming took off 3 bases at V and 8 bases at J, with 13 bases between the two ends. The CDR3 DNA sequence: TGTGCCAGCAGCTTTGCCGAGGCAACCGAAGCTTTCTTT. It translates to CASSFAEATEAFF. The full variable domain, rest sourced from reference TRBV7-8 and TRBJ1-1, is GAGVSQSPRYKVAKRGQDVALRCDPISGHVSLFWYQQALGQGPEFLTYFQNEAQLDKSGLPSDRFFAERPEGSVSTLKIQRTQQEDSAVYLCASSFAEATEAFFGQGTRLTVV.

In its sample, this clone was seen a few times. V is TRBV29-1 and J is TRBJ1-1; the match to TRBD1 covers 9 bases. Trimming removed 6 bases from V and 0 bases from J; junction bases left unmatched: 8. Germline CDR1 and CDR2: SQVTM and ANQGSEA. The CDR3 totals 15 residues. CDR3 in amino acids: CSVPGTGNLNTEAFF. The CDR3 nucleotides are TGCAGCGTCCCCGGGACAGGGAATTTGAACACTGAAGCTTTCTTT. Combining the CDR3 with reference TRBV29-1 and TRBJ1-1 gives the whole variable domain SAVISQKPSRDICQRGTSLTIQCQVDSQVTMMFWYRQQPGQSLTLIATANQGSEATYESGFVIDKFPISRPNLTFSTLTVSNMSPEDSSIYLCSVPGTGNLNTEAFFGQGTRLTVV.

V is TRBV28 and J is TRBJ2-7; no reliable D call. The CDR3 is made up of 13 amino acids. V lost 10 bases, J lost 0 bases, and 13 bases lay in between. CDR1 is MDHEN and CDR2 is SYDVKM in the germline V gene. The CDR3 region has the DNA TGTGCCACGAAAAGGGTTCGCTCCTACGAGCAGTACTTC. Translated: CATKRVRSYEQYF.

The rearrangement joins TRBV10-3 to TRBJ2-7; 9 bases are a match to TRBD2. The CDR3 covers 16 residues. Per germline, CDR1 ENHRY and CDR2 SYGVKD. Trimming took 6 bases from V and 5 from J; bases not matched to a gene: 14. CDR3 amino acids: CAISPRRSSGIDEQYF. CDR3 sequence (DNA): TGTGCCATCAGCCCCCGAAGGTCTAGCGGGATCGACGAGCAGTACTTC.

The J gene is TRBJ2-1, the V gene TRBV2, with D possibly TRBD2 on 5 matching bases. The CDR3 has 13 amino acids. Trimming left V 7 bases short and J 3 bases short, with 10 bases between. Germline V lookup: CDR1 SNHLY, CDR2 FYNNEI. As DNA, the CDR3 is TGTGCCAGCATGAGGGCAAGCTACAATGAGCAGTTCTTC. This gives the protein CASMRASYNEQFF.

The chain carries TRBV5-1 and TRBJ2-1; 8 bases agree with TRBD2. This CDR3 has 14 amino acids. Germline V gene data show CDR1 as SGHRS and CDR2 as YFSETQ. V dropped 4 bases and J dropped 4; count of bases not matched to a gene: 4. The DNA for the CDR3 is TGCGCCAGCAGCGTACTAGCGGTGTACAATGAGCAGTTCTTC. Its translation is CASSVLAVYNEQFF.

This CDR3 is CASSLAGRINSGANVLTF. CDR3 coding DNA: TGTGCCAGCAGCTTGGCCGGGAGGATCAACTCTGGGGCCAACGTCCTGACTTTC. The chain recombines TRBV5-4 with TRBJ2-6; TRBD2 agrees at 7 bases. This CDR3 contains 18 residues. CDR1 is SGHNT, CDR2 YYREEE, per germline (reference sequence). Trimming removed 0 bases from V and 0 bases from J; junction bases left unmatched: 6.

V and J are TRBV6-6 and TRBJ1-5; D possibly corresponds to TRBD1 (5 bases). CDR1 MNHNY and CDR2 SVGAGI come from the germline V gene (reference sequence). V was pared by 5 bases and J by 5 bases, with 13 bases between. The CDR3 is made up of 14 amino acids. The CDR3 DNA reads TGTGCCAGCAGTCAGGGTACTCTGCATCAGCCCCAGCATTTT. This translates into CASSQGTLHQPQHF.

This clone was counted only a few times. The gene calls are TRBV28 and TRBJ2-1, with 12 nucleotides matching TRBD2. CDR1 is MDHEN, CDR2 SYDVKM, per germline. Trimming removed 5 bases from V and 8 bases from J; junction bases left unmatched: 10. This CDR3 spans 16 amino acids. CDR3 coding DNA: TGTGCCAGCAGTCCCCGACTAGCGGGAGCCCGACATGAGCAGTTCTTC. This translates into CASSPRLAGARHEQFF.